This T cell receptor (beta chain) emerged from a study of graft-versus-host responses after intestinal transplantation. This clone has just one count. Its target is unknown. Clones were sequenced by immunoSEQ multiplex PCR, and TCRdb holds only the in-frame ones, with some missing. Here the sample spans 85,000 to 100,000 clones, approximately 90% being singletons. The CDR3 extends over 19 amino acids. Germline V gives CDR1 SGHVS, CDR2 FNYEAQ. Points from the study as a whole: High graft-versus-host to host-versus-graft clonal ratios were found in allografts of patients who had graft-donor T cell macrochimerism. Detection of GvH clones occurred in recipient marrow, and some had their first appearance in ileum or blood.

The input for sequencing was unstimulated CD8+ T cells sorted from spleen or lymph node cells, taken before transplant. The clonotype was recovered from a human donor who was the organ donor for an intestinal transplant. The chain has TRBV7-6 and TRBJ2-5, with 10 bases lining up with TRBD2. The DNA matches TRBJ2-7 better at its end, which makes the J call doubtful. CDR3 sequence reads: CASSISASGTGLASYEQYF. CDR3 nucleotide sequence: TGTGCCAGCAGCATCAGCGCATCGGGAACGGGACTAGCGTCTTACGAGCAGTACTTC.